The source of this TCR beta chain is a study of cytomegalovirus exposure and HLA in healthy donors. Primers included in the PCR were 60 Vbeta and 13 Jbeta primers. Profiling relied on immunoSEQ multiplex PCR, and the TCRdb table lists in-frame clones only, not all of them. The data contain about 150,000 clones, about 76% of them singletons. Overall study results and limits: Most observed TCR sequences were rare, whereas some public TCRs were detected in many donors. Researchers reported from a later analysis that most CMV-associated TCR beta chains appeared HLA-restricted. It was reportedly the case that the classifier diagnosed cytomegalovirus status with high specificity and sensitivity. For most TCR beta V segments, an earlier analysis put the productive rate at about 90% or about 30% of the time.

Trimming at V came to 5 bases and at J to 0 bases, leaving 15 bases not matched to a gene. The germline gives CDR1 LNHDA, CDR2 SQIVND (reference sequence). The CDR3 contains 19 residues. With respect to this clone: Its matching antigen is unknown.

This clonotype was sampled from a male donor in good health and CMV-seronegative. The V call is TRBV19, the J call TRBJ2-4; 8 positions match TRBD2. The sequenced sample consisted of PBMCs. This CDR3 reads CASSALAGGGGLAKNIQYF. The CDR3 bases are TGTGCCAGTAGTGCCCTGGCGGGAGGAGGGGGACTAGCCAAAAACATTCAGTACTTC.